These T cell receptor beta chains were read from a single sample in a study of T-cell reconstitution after alpha-beta-depleted transplantation in children. Each CDR3 protein is one row after TCRdb ran MiXCR on the PCR reads. The repertoire consists of roughly 100,000 distinct CDR3 sequences, with approximately 5.4% occurring once and the leading ten covering roughly 5.5%. This material consisted of PBMCs, mostly from graft donor cells, taken 60 days after TCRalphabeta/CD19-depleted stem cell transplant. These receptors were obtained from a female patient under 10 years old who had a stem cell transplant for Fanconi anemia, so the T cells may come from the graft donor. The CDR3 runs from the conserved cysteine through the conserved F or W. The D gene is left open where the match is weak. Where a row states a size, it is once, few, many or the class of an expanded clone; other rows omit it.

D: -; V: TRBV3-1; J: TRBJ2-4; size: few; DNA: TGTGCCAGCAGCCGACAACGGCAGCGGCTAGCCAAAAACATTCAGTACTTC; CDR3: CASSRQRQRLAKNIQYF
D: -; V: TRBV5-1; J: TRBJ2-7; size: many; DNA: TGCGCCAGCAGCGAACAGGCTTTAAGCCCCGGGCTAGTCTACGAGCAGTACTTC; CDR3: CASSEQALSPGLVYEQYF
D: -; V: TRBV21-1; J: TRBJ2-7; size: few; DNA: TGTGCCAGCAGCAACCCCGACAGGAGCTCCTACGAGCAGTACTTC; CDR3: CASSNPDRSSYEQYF
D: TRBD2; V: TRBV28; J: TRBJ2-7; size: -; DNA: TGTGCCAGCAGTCCCTGGACTAGCGGGAGGGAGAGAGAGTACGAGCAGTACTTC; CDR3: CASSPWTSGREREYEQYF
D: -; V: TRBV18; J: TRBJ2-1; size: few; DNA: TGTGCCAGCTCACCACCGGCCCGGTATGAGCAGTTCTTC; CDR3: CASSPPARYEQFF
D: TRBD2; V: TRBV20-1; J: TRBJ2-7; size: -; DNA: TGCAGTGCTAGAGAGGCCAAGCGGGAACATTTCTACGAGCAGTACTTC; CDR3: CSAREAKREHFYEQYF
D: TRBD1; V: TRBV5-1; J: TRBJ2-1; size: many; DNA: TGCGCCACCAATGCCTTGGGACAGGGGAATGAGCAGTTCTTC; CDR3: CATNALGQGNEQFF
D: TRBD2; V: TRBV11-2; J: TRBJ2-5; size: -; DNA: TGTGCCAGCAGCTTAAGGACTAGCCAAGAGACCCAGTACTTC; CDR3: CASSLRTSQETQYF
D: -; V: TRBV20-1; J: TRBJ2-7; size: -; DNA: TGCAGTGCTAGTGTCCTCTTCGGAGCCTACGAGCAGTACTTC; CDR3: CSASVLFGAYEQYF
D: TRBD2; V: TRBV4-2; J: TRBJ2-1; size: few; DNA: TGTGCCAGCAGCCAAAGAAGCGGGGGCCTGGGGAATGAGCAGTTCTTC; CDR3: CASSQRSGGLGNEQFF
D: -; V: TRBV5-1; J: TRBJ2-5; size: many; DNA: TGCGCCAGCAGCCGTGGGGAGACCCAGTACTTC; CDR3: CASSRGETQYF
D: -; V: TRBV12-3/TRBV12-4; J: TRBJ2-7; size: few; DNA: TGTGCCAGCAGGCGGGTTCCCTACGAGCAGTACTTC; CDR3: CASRRVPYEQYF
D: TRBD1; V: TRBV18; J: TRBJ2-7; size: -; DNA: TGTGCCAGCTCCCTCACCTCCCTGACAGGGGATGAGCAGTACTTC; CDR3: CASSLTSLTGDEQYF
D: -; V: TRBV3-1; J: TRBJ1-5; size: -; DNA: TGTGCCATCTGCCGGGTACCTGGGGGACTCAATAGCAATCAGCCCCAGCATTTT; CDR3: CAICRVPGGLNSNQPQHF
D: -; V: TRBV5-1; J: TRBJ2-3; size: many; DNA: TGCGCCAGCACAGGGGTAGGCACAGATACGCAGTATTTT; CDR3: CASTGVGTDTQYF
D: TRBD1; V: TRBV20-1; J: TRBJ2-7; size: many; DNA: TGCAGTGCTGGAAAGACAGGGGAGGACTACGAGCAGTACTTC; CDR3: CSAGKTGEDYEQYF
D: TRBD2; V: TRBV28; J: TRBJ2-7; size: few; DNA: TGTGCCACCAGCTGGCCTAGCGGGTCCTACGAGCAGTACTTC; CDR3: CATSWPSGSYEQYF
D: TRBD1; V: TRBV29-1; J: TRBJ2-5; size: few; DNA: TGCAGCGCAAGACAGGGGGCAGCTGTTCAAGAGACCCAGTACTTC; CDR3: CSARQGAAVQETQYF
D: -; V: TRBV29-1; J: TRBJ2-5; size: many; DNA: TGCAGCGTTGCCTACAACAGGGAAGAGACCCAGTACTTC; CDR3: CSVAYNREETQYF
D: -; V: TRBV5-1; J: TRBJ1-2; size: -; DNA: TGCGCCAGCAGCAGGGGACTGCTTTATGGCTACACCTTC; CDR3: CASSRGLLYGYTF
D: -; V: TRBV29-1; J: TRBJ2-2; size: many; DNA: TGCAGCGTCGCTACCGGGACGCCGAACACCGGGGAGCTGTTTTTT; CDR3: CSVATGTPNTGELFF
D: -; V: TRBV7-8; J: TRBJ2-7; size: many; DNA: TGTGCCAGCAGCGATACGGAACAGGCCTCCTACGAGCAGTACTTC; CDR3: CASSDTEQASYEQYF
D: TRBD1; V: TRBV3-1; J: TRBJ2-7; size: many; DNA: TGTGCCAGCAGCCAGGCCCCCCTGAGAGTGACAGGGGGAAGGTCCTACGAGCAGTACTTC; CDR3: CASSQAPLRVTGGRSYEQYF
D: TRBD2; V: TRBV7-9; J: TRBJ2-7; size: many; DNA: TGTGCCAGCAGCACCCCGGGACTAGCGGGGAAAGAGCAGTACTTC; CDR3: CASSTPGLAGKEQYF
D: TRBD1; V: TRBV29-1; J: TRBJ1-2; size: many; DNA: TGCAGCGTTCGACAGGGGGCGAACTATGGCTACACCTTC; CDR3: CSVRQGANYGYTF
D: TRBD1; V: TRBV7-2; J: TRBJ2-1; size: -; DNA: TGTGCCAGCAGCTCCCTGGACAGGGGGGAGCAGTTCTTC; CDR3: CASSSLDRGEQFF
D: -; V: TRBV28; J: TRBJ2-7; size: many; DNA: TGTGCCAGCAGTATAATCACCTACGAGCAGTACTTC; CDR3: CASSIITYEQYF
D: TRBD2; V: TRBV7-6; J: TRBJ2-1; size: few; DNA: TGTGCCAGCCGTCTAGCGGGGGGATACAATGAGCAGTTCTTC; CDR3: CASRLAGGYNEQFF
D: -; V: TRBV9; J: TRBJ2-1; size: many; DNA: TGTGCCAGCAGCTCGCACCCCTATACTGAGCAGTTCTTC; CDR3: CASSSHPYTEQFF
D: -; V: TRBV20-1; J: TRBJ1-1; size: many; DNA: TGCAGTGCCCAAAGGACCGCAAACACTGAAGCTTTCTTT; CDR3: CSAQRTANTEAFF
D: TRBD1; V: TRBV3-1; J: TRBJ2-5; size: many; DNA: TGTGCCAGCAGCCAAGATCATCCGGGACAGGGACTACGAGAGACCCAGTACTTC; CDR3: CASSQDHPGQGLRETQYF
D: TRBD2; V: TRBV2; J: TRBJ2-3; size: many; DNA: TGTGCCAGCAGTGAAGGGGGACTAGATCTTGGTACGCAGTATTTT; CDR3: CASSEGGLDLGTQYF
D: -; V: TRBV25-1; J: TRBJ2-1; size: -; DNA: TGTGCCAGCAGTGAGAACAGGGTCTACAATGAGCAGTTCTTC; CDR3: CASSENRVYNEQFF
D: TRBD1; V: TRBV10-3; J: TRBJ2-5; size: -; DNA: TGTGCCTTCAGTTCAACCGGGACAGGGTCCACAAAAGAGACCCAGTACTTC; CDR3: CAFSSTGTGSTKETQYF
D: TRBD2; V: TRBV15; J: TRBJ2-1; size: few; DNA: TGTGCCACCAGCAGAGGCGGACTAGCGGGAGGATCCTACAATGAGCAGTTCTTC; CDR3: CATSRGGLAGGSYNEQFF
D: -; V: TRBV20-1; J: TRBJ1-5; size: many; DNA: TGCAGTGCTGGGGACCTAACCCCCAATCAGCCCCAGCATTTT; CDR3: CSAGDLTPNQPQHF
D: -; V: TRBV12-1; J: TRBJ2-1; size: many; DNA: TGTGCCAGCAGCTTTAGGAATTTGGCTGACAGGGGCTCCTACAATGAGCAGTTCTTC; CDR3: CASSFRNLADRGSYNEQFF
D: -; V: TRBV29-1; J: TRBJ1-2; size: many; DNA: TGCAGCGCCAAGGGAGGGCATGGCTACACCTTC; CDR3: CSAKGGHGYTF
D: -; V: TRBV7-3; J: TRBJ1-2; size: many; DNA: TGTGCCAGCAGCTTAAGGTGGCAAGATTCCCGACGTGGCTACACCTTC; CDR3: CASSLRWQDSRRGYTF
D: TRBD1; V: TRBV20-1; J: TRBJ2-7; size: -; DNA: TGCAGTGCTAGCCCTCGGGACAGGGGGAACTACGAGCAGTACTTC; CDR3: CSASPRDRGNYEQYF
D: TRBD2; V: TRBV7-8; J: TRBJ2-2; size: many; DNA: TGTGCCAGCAGCTTAGCCAGGATACTAGCGGGGGGGCGTACCGGGGAGCTGTTTTTT; CDR3: CASSLARILAGGRTGELFF
D: TRBD2; V: TRBV7-2; J: TRBJ2-3; size: many; DNA: TGTGCCAGCAGCCCTTCGCAGACTAGCTGGGGGGGTACGCAGTATTTT; CDR3: CASSPSQTSWGGTQYF
D: -; V: TRBV9; J: TRBJ1-3; size: many; DNA: TGTGCCAGCAGCGTAGAAGGGGTGCCAGGAAACACCATATATTTT; CDR3: CASSVEGVPGNTIYF